These 23 T cell receptor beta chains originate from one sample sequenced in a study of CD8+CD57+ T cells in acquired aplastic anemia (dated by TCRdb to 2017 to 2018). TCRdb lists the instrument as Illumina HiSeq 2000. TCR beta VDJ combination and CDR3 sequence profiling used genomic DNA as the template. Using fastp at Q25 and MiXCR, TCRdb reprocessed the public reads and kept productive beta chains. Rows merge per CDR3 protein into single entries with the most common DNA and genes. A total of 150,000 to 200,000 distinct CDR3 sequences appear in this sample, around three fifths of them only once. The ten largest clones add up to about 43% of the sample. Source material: sorted CD4+, CD8+, or CD8+CD57+ T cells (not recorded which) from PBMCs. All receptors derive from a human donor with severe aplastic anemia or a healthy control (not recorded which).

The rearrangement uses TRBV29-1 and TRBJ2-3, with 8 bases aligning to TRBD2. CDR3 length: 14 amino acids. CDR1 and CDR2 (germline): SQVTM, ANQGSEA. With V trimmed by 5 bases and J by 6 bases, 10 bases remained unmatched. The CDR3 loop is CSVHGRALPDTQYF. The CDR3 nucleotides read TGCAGCGTTCACGGGAGGGCCCTCCCGGATACGCAGTATTTT.

The chain recombines TRBV19 with TRBJ2-2; 11 nucleotides line up with TRBD1. Trimming removed 5 bases from V and 8 bases from J; junction bases left unmatched: 7. Germline V gene lookup returns CDR1 LNHDA and CDR2 SQIVND (reference sequence). CDR3 size: 15 residues. This chain's CDR3 is CASSGDRGVSGELFF. The CDR3 DNA reads as TGTGCCAGTAGTGGGGACAGGGGGGTATCAGGGGAGCTGTTTTTT.

This clonotype was detected many times. The rearrangement uses TRBV28 and TRBJ1-2; 9 positions match TRBD1. The V gene end was trimmed by 4 bases and the J gene end by 7 bases; junction bases not matched to a gene: 10. Germline V gene data show CDR1 as MDHEN and CDR2 as SYDVKM. The CDR3 covers 15 residues. CDR3 residues: CASSSPRTGEIGYTF. For the CDR3, the DNA is TGTGCCAGCAGTTCACCAAGGACAGGGGAAATTGGCTACACCTTC.

This clonotype came up a few times. The chain is built from TRBV30 and TRBJ1-2, with D possibly matching TRBD1 (6 bases). The CDR3 is made up of 13 amino acids. Germline lookup yields CDR1 GTSNPN and CDR2 SVGIG (reference sequence). V was clipped by 6 bases and J by 8 bases, with 19 bases between them. CDR3 amino acids: CACWGPQGLGYTF. The DNA for the CDR3 is TGTGCCTGTTGGGGGCCTCAGGGTTTGGGCTACACCTTC.

The chain employs TRBV7-6 and TRBJ1-6; D is unresolved. Germline CDR1 is SGHVS and CDR2 is FNYEAQ. CDR3 length: 14 amino acids. The germline V and J ends were trimmed by 1 base and 5 bases, with 6 bases remaining between them. The CDR3 sequence is CASSLGGNNSPLHF. CDR3 nucleotide sequence: TGTGCCAGCAGCTTAGGGGGAAATAATTCACCCCTCCACTTT.

This clonotype showed up many times. This sequence joins TRBV10-3 and TRBJ1-2, with D possibly TRBD1 on 5 matching bases. The V end was cut by 2 bases, the J end by 3 bases, with 16 bases between. The germline V gene has CDR1 ENHRY and CDR2 SYGVKD. The CDR3 spans 16 residues. CDR3 in DNA: TGTGCCATCAGTGAGCCTATGAGGGGACTTTACTATGGCTACACCTTC. As protein: CAISEPMRGLYYGYTF.

This clonotype was observed once. The chain recombines TRBV12-3 or TRBV12-4 with TRBJ2-1; D gene unclear. V gave up 1 base and J gave up 9 bases, with 4 bases separating them. CDR3 length equals 11 residues. The chain's CDR3 is CASSLGSEQFF. CDR3 bases: TGTGCCAGCAGTTTAGGTAGTGAGCAGTTCTTC.

V usage is TRBV11-3 and J usage is TRBJ2-1; 9 bases fit TRBD2. This CDR3 has 14 amino acids. CDR1 is SGHNT, CDR2 YENEEA, per germline. V was pared by 5 bases and J by 5 bases, with 4 bases of the junction left unmatched. This chain's CDR3 is CASSPWTSDNEQFF. CDR3 in DNA: TGTGCCAGCAGCCCCTGGACTAGCGACAATGAGCAGTTCTTC.

Comments on this clonotype: The CDR3 does not end in the conserved phenylalanine or tryptophan, so this is likely a read error. The chain uses TRBV2 and TRBJ2-5; maybe TRBD2 (5 bases). The CDR3 covers 15 residues. Trimming removed 3 bases at V and 4 bases at J, with 15 bases between. Germline CDR1 reads SNHLY; CDR2 reads FYNNEI. CDR3 loop: CASSDDAGSGETQYS. In DNA form, the CDR3 reads TGTGCCAGCAGTGACGACGCGGGCAGTGGAGAGACCCAGTACTCC.

This clonotype has ten or more counts. The chain is built from TRBV7-3 and TRBJ2-7; perhaps TRBD2 as D (5 bases). V dropped 2 bases and J dropped 0 bases, with 11 bases sitting between them. CDR3 size: 15 residues. CDR1 and CDR2 from the germline V gene are SGHTA and FQGTGA. CDR3 protein: CASSLEGTLSYEQYF. Here the CDR3 DNA reads TGTGCCAGCAGCTTAGAGGGAACGCTCTCCTACGAGCAGTACTTC.

The table lists this clonotype with many counts. This rearrangement joins TRBV9 to TRBJ1-5; D may be TRBD1 (5 bases). Trimming took 0 bases from V and 4 from J, leaving 8 bases between them. CDR1 is SGDLS and CDR2 is YYNGEE in the germline V gene. The CDR3 has 14 residues. CDR3 in DNA: TGTGCCAGCAGCGTAGATACAGGTAATCAGCCCCAGCATTTT. It yields the protein CASSVDTGNQPQHF.

This chain connects TRBV20-1 to TRBJ1-5; D is possibly TRBD1 (5 bases). Germline-derived CDR1 and CDR2 are DFQATT and SNEGSKA (reference sequence). Trimming took 3 bases from V and 7 from J, leaving 13 bases between them. The CDR3 is made up of 13 amino acids. DNA of the CDR3: TGCAGTGCTAGGGGGCAGGGAGAACAGCCCCAGCATTTT. Translating gives CSARGQGEQPQHF.

The V and J genes are TRBV10-3 and TRBJ1-2; 7 bases match TRBD1. The germline CDR1 and CDR2 sequences are ENHRY and SYGVKD. J was trimmed by 3 bases and V by 6 bases; bases with no gene match: 13. The CDR3 sequence is 16 residues long. The CDR3 coding sequence is TGTGCCATCAGCGAAATACACCGGGACAGATACTATGGCTACACCTTC. As protein: CAISEIHRDRYYGYTF.

The chain employs TRBV10-3 and TRBJ2-3; D perhaps matches TRBD2 (7 bases). V was shortened by 8 bases and J by 5 bases, with 14 bases between the two germline ends. This CDR3 region has 13 residues. CDR1 is ENHRY and CDR2 is SYGVKD in the germline V gene. The CDR3 loop reads CAIRGEGEDTQYF. In DNA, the CDR3 is TGTGCCATCCGGGGGGAGGGGGAAGATACGCAGTATTTT.

This chain joins TRBV7-9 and TRBJ2-7, with no clear D. This CDR3 comprises 11 residues. V was clipped by 5 bases and J by 7 bases, with 9 bases between them. Per the germline V gene, CDR1 is SEHNR and CDR2 is FQNEAQ (reference sequence). CDR3 sequence reads: CASSPEREQYF. The CDR3 bases are TGTGCCAGCAGCCCGGAAAGGGAGCAGTACTTC.

This clonotype showed up just once. The rearrangement uses TRBV4-1 and TRBJ2-5; D might be TRBD2 (6 bases). Trimming stripped 1 base from V and 4 bases from J, with 16 bases between. Germline V gene sequence: CDR1 MGHRA, CDR2 YSYEKL. The CDR3 consists of 16 residues. Here the CDR3 reads CASSQARLVGPETQYF. The CDR3 DNA is TGCGCCAGCAGCCAAGCCAGACTAGTGGGTCCAGAGACCCAGTACTTC.

This chain connects TRBV15 to TRBJ1-1, with D unresolved. Germline V lookup: CDR1 LNHNV, CDR2 YYDKDF (reference sequence). V was clipped by 0 bases and J by 6 bases, with 11 bases between them. The CDR3 consists of 14 residues. CDR3 region: CATSRDLADPEAFF. CDR3 sequence (DNA): TGTGCCACCAGCAGAGATCTGGCAGACCCTGAAGCTTTCTTT.

This chain connects TRBV4-2 to TRBJ2-5; 8 bases line up with TRBD1. Germline V gene data show CDR1 as LGHNA and CDR2 as YNFKEQ. The junction had 9 bases not matched to a gene; V was cut back by 1 base and J by 5 bases. CDR3 length: 16 residues. CDR3 sequence reads: CASSQAGGLVTETQYF. In nucleotides, the CDR3 is TGTGCCAGCAGCCAAGCAGGGGGCCTGGTGACGGAGACCCAGTACTTC.

Only a few counts were recorded for this clonotype. Here the CDR3 reads CASSSKAGELFF. CDR3 in DNA: TGTGCCAGCAGCTCCAAGGCCGGGGAGCTGTTTTTT. The genes are TRBV7-3 and TRBJ2-2; D remains unclear. Germline CDR1 is SGHTA and CDR2 is FQGTGA. The germline V and J ends were trimmed by 4 bases and 6 bases, with 6 bases remaining between them. CDR3 size: 12 residues.

At least ten counts were recorded for this clonotype. The rearrangement uses TRBV13 and TRBJ1-2; 7 nucleotides agree with TRBD1. Germline assignment: CDR1 PRHDT and CDR2 FYEKMQ (reference sequence). V shed 1 base, J shed 4 bases, and the junction held 12 bases outside the gene matches. The length of the CDR3 is 17 residues. The CDR3 region is CASSLAVEGALLYGYTF. The CDR3, as DNA: TGTGCCAGCAGCTTAGCGGTTGAGGGGGCGCTTCTCTATGGCTACACCTTC.

The CDR3 DNA follows: TGTGCCAGCAGCTCCCCACCCACAGGGTTTACAGATACGCAGTATTTT. Its translation: CASSSPPTGFTDTQYF. V is TRBV7-9 and J is TRBJ2-3; a possible D gene is TRBD1 (6 bases). There are 16 residues in the CDR3. V was shortened by 4 bases and J by 3 bases, with 17 bases between the two germline ends. Germline values: CDR1 SEHNR, CDR2 FQNEAQ (reference sequence). The whole variable domain, filled in from reference TRBV7-9 and TRBJ2-3, reads DTGVSQNPRHKITKRGQNVTFRCDPISEHNRLYWYRQTLGQGPEFLTYFQNEAQLEKSRLLSDRFSAERPKGSFSTLEIQRTEQGDSAMYLCASSSPPTGFTDTQYFGPGTRLTVL.

The chain joins TRBV3-1 to TRBJ1-1, with 7 bases identical to TRBD1. After removal of 6 bases from V and 4 bases from J, the junction contained 11 bases not matched to a gene. This CDR3 contains 15 residues. Germline V gene data show CDR1 as LGHDT and CDR2 as YNNKEL (reference sequence). The CDR3 sequence: CASSGKQGRATEAFF. Written as DNA, the CDR3 is TGTGCCAGCAGTGGAAAACAGGGGAGGGCCACTGAAGCTTTCTTT.

This clonotype came up a few times. This chain joins TRBV24-1 and TRBJ1-1; D gene unclear. The CDR3 is made up of 15 amino acids. CDR1 and CDR2 (germline): KGHDR, SFDVKD. Trimming removed 0 bases from V and 10 bases from J, with 17 bases in between. The CDR3, as DNA: TGTGCCACCAGTGATTTGGGAGGAGCTCCGAAACCAGCTTTCTTT. The encoded protein is CATSDLGGAPKPAFF.